This T cell receptor beta chain was found in a study of a mutant IDH1 vaccine in newly diagnosed glioma. Study at large: Treated patients had a mean age of 40.4 years and a 62.5% male, 37.5% female split. Beforehand, treatment had been radiotherapy, temozolomide, or both; the majority received both.

About this clone itself: Its specificity is not known.

The time point here: week 23, last vaccination. Doses consisted of 300 ug of mutant IDH1 20-mer peptide each, paired with topical imiquimod. Every donor had a new WHO grade 3 or 4 astrocytoma that was IDH1-mutant, with loss of nuclear ATRX. The protocol was immunoSEQ multiplex PCR, while the TCRdb copy is restricted to in-frame clones and leaves out a portion. The table has roughly 60,000 clones, 80% to 90% seen once. Study observations and caveats: Changes to the top peripheral T cell clonotypes appeared unrelated to pseudoprogression.

CDR1 and CDR2 from the germline V gene are MNHNY and SVGAGI (reference sequence). V lost 6 bases to trimming and J lost 1 base, with 9 bases between them. The CDR3 totals 14 residues. The clonotype originates from a man aged 25 to 40 with glioma. The V and J genes are TRBV6-6 and TRBJ2-2; D may be TRBD2 (6 bases). The input for sequencing was PBMCs, taken from a glioma patient whose treatment included an IDH1 peptide vaccine. The CDR3 here is CASSRLENTGELFF. CDR3 DNA: TGTGCCAGCAGCAGACTAGAGAACACCGGGGAGCTGTTTTTT.